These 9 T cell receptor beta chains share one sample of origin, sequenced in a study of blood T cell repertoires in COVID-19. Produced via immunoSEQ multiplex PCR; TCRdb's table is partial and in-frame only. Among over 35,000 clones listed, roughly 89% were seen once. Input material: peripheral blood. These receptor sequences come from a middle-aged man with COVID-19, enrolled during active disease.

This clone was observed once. CDR3 in amino acids: CASSASGTGLYEQYF. CDR3 nucleotide sequence: TGTGCCAGTAGTGCCTCCGGGACAGGGCTATACGAGCAGTACTTC. The V gene is TRBV19, the J gene TRBJ2-7; TRBD1 aligns across 9 bases. The CDR3 extends over 15 amino acids. The germline gives CDR1 LNHDA, CDR2 SQIVND (reference sequence). V trimming: 5 bases; J trimming: 4 bases; junction bases outside the gene matches: 9.

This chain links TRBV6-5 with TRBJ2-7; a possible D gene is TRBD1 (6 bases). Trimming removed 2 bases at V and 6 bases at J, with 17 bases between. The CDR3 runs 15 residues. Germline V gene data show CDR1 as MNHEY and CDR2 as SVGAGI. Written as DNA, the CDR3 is TGTGCCAGCAGTTACCGACAGGACCTCTACCGCGAGCAGTACTTC. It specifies CASSYRQDLYREQYF.

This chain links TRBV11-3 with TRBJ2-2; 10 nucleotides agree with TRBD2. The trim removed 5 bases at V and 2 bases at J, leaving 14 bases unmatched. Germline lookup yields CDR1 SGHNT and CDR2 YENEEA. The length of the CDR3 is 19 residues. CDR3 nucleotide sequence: TGTGCCAGCAGCGACGGACTAGCGGTCGGCGTTACAAACACCGGGGAGCTGTTTTTT. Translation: CASSDGLAVGVTNTGELFF.

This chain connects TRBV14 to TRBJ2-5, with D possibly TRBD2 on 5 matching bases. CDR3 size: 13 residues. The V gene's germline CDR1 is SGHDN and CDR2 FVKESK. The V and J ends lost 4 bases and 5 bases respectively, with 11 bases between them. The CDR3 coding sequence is TGTGCCAGCAGCCCTCCCCGAGGGGAGACCCAGTACTTC. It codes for CASSPPRGETQYF.

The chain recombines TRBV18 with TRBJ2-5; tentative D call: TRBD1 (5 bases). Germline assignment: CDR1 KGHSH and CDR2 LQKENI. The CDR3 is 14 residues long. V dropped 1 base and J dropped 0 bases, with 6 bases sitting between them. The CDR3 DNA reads TGTGCCAGCTCACCACAGGGGTACCAAGAGACCCAGTACTTC. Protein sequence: CASSPQGYQETQYF.

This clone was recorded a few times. The CDR3: CASSVVAGLDSPLHF. DNA for the CDR3: TGTGCCAGCAGCGTAGTGGCAGGGCTGGATTCACCCCTCCACTTT. V usage is TRBV9 and J usage is TRBJ1-6; maybe TRBD1 (5 bases). Looked up from germline, CDR1 is SGDLS and CDR2 is YYNGEE. The V and J ends lost 0 bases and 8 bases respectively, with 12 bases between them. CDR3 length equals 15 residues. Looking up the rest from reference TRBV9 and TRBJ1-6 gives the full variable domain: DSGVTQTPKHLITATGQRVTLRCSPRSGDLSVYWYQQSLDQGLQFLIQYYNGEERAKGNILERFSAQQFPDLHSELNLSSLELGDSALYFCASSVVAGLDSPLHFGNGTRLTVT.

This CDR3 is CASSPGLMNTEAFF. CDR3 in DNA: TGTGCCAGCTCACCTGGACTCATGAACACTGAAGCTTTCTTT. The V gene is TRBV18, the J gene TRBJ1-1; D gene unclear. Germline V gives CDR1 KGHSH, CDR2 LQKENI. The CDR3 runs 14 residues. V was clipped by 3 bases and J by 0 bases, with 8 bases between them.

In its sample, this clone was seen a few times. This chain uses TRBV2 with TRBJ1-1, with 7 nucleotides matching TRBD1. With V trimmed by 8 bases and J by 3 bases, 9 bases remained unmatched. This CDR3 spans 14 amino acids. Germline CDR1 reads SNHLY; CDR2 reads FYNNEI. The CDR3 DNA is TGTGCCAGCCGGCAAGGAGGGGGCTACACTGAAGCTTTCTTT. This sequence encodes CASRQGGGYTEAFF.

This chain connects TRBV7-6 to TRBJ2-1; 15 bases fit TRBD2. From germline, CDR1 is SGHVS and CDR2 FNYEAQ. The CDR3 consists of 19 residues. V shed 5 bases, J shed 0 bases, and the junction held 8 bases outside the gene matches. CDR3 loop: CASSPRGTSGGSSYNEQFF. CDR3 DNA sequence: TGTGCCAGCAGCCCCCGCGGGACTAGCGGGGGGAGCTCCTACAATGAGCAGTTCTTC.